This is a list of T cell receptor beta chains from one sample in a study of blood T cells in healthy people across ages. Using its own MiXCR run on the 5' RACE reads, TCRdb lists one record per CDR3 protein. The sample lists about 900,000 distinct CDR3 sequences, about 48% occurring once. Sample: blood. The receptors originated from a man younger than 40 in good health. Each CDR3 is given with its conserved first and last residue. The order of the fields is clone size, D gene, J gene, V gene, CDR3 protein, CDR3 DNA. The D gene is left open where the match is weak. Rows may omit the clone size; those that give it use once, few, many or a size class.

>-|-|TRBJ1-2|TRBV27
CASSWGARGYGYTF
TGTGCCAGCAGTTGGGGGGCGCGCGGCTATGGCTACACCTTC
>once|-|TRBJ2-1|TRBV27
CASSFQGPPSYNEQFF
TGTGCCAGCAGTTTCCAGGGGCCCCCGTCCTACAATGAGCAGTTCTTC
>-|-|TRBJ1-2|TRBV7-3
CASSLTSGSNYGYTF
TGTGCCAGCAGCCTAACTTCCGGATCTAACTATGGCTACACCTTC
>few|-|TRBJ2-3|TRBV6-6
CASSYSREPDTQYF
TGTGCCAGCAGTTACTCGAGGGAGCCAGATACGCAGTATTTT
>-|TRBD2|TRBJ2-3|TRBV19
CASSTPSGGSTDTQYF
TGTGCCAGTAGTACCCCTAGCGGGGGGAGCACAGATACGCAGTATTTT
>-|-|TRBJ1-2|TRBV7-2
CASSRQTQNYGYTF
TGTGCCAGCAGCCGACAGACGCAAAACTATGGCTACACCTTC
>-|-|TRBJ2-7|TRBV3-1
CASGEGKDEQYF
TGTGCCAGCGGCGAGGGGAAGGACGAGCAGTACTTC
>few|TRBD1|TRBJ1-1|TRBV7-2
CASSLRDRDLAFF
TGTGCCAGCAGCTTAAGGGACAGGGACCTAGCTTTCTTT
>few|-|TRBJ2-1|TRBV5-6
CASSAQVIYNEQFF
TGTGCCAGCAGCGCACAGGTGATTTACAATGAGCAGTTCTTC
>-|-|TRBJ2-5|TRBV29-1
CSVGGGAGETQYF
TGCAGCGTGGGCGGGGGCGCCGGGGAGACCCAGTACTTC
>few|-|TRBJ1-1|TRBV4-3
CASSQDRTYPEAFF
TGCGCCAGCAGCCAAGATCGGACGTATCCTGAAGCTTTCTTT
>-|-|TRBJ2-3|TRBV9
CASSVGESRGTDTQYF
TGTGCCAGCAGCGTAGGAGAGAGTAGAGGCACAGATACGCAGTATTTT
>-|TRBD1|TRBJ1-5|TRBV19
CASRQGPSSNQPQHF
TGTGCCAGCCGACAGGGACCATCTAGCAATCAGCCCCAGCATTTT
>-|TRBD1|TRBJ2-3|TRBV20-1
CSAREQPGQEYDTQYF
TGCAGTGCTAGAGAGCAACCGGGACAGGAATATGATACGCAGTATTTT
>-|TRBD1|TRBJ1-1|TRBV5-1
CASSLAIRDRATTNTEAFF
TGCGCCAGCAGCTTGGCCATTCGGGACAGGGCGACTACAAACACTGAAGCTTTCTTT
>-|-|TRBJ2-3|TRBV18
CASSPKEDTQYF
TGTGCCAGCTCACCTAAAGAGGATACGCAGTATTTT
>-|-|TRBJ1-5|TRBV4-1
CASSQDPNSKQPQHF
TGCGCCAGCAGCCAAGATCCCAATAGCAAGCAGCCCCAGCATTTT
>-|-|TRBJ2-1|TRBV18
CASSPLRLNNEQFF
TGTGCCAGCTCACCACTGAGGCTCAACAATGAGCAGTTCTTC